This TCR beta chain appears in the sequencing data of a study of cytomegalovirus exposure and HLA in healthy donors. PCR amplification relied on 60 Vbeta primers (plus 13 Jbeta primers). Clones were read by immunoSEQ multiplex PCR, and TCRdb kept only the in-frame ones, dropping some. Here the sample spans some 130,000 clones, roughly 60% being singletons. CDR1 is MNHEY, CDR2 SMNVEV, per germline (reference sequence). This CDR3 is built from 17 residues. Deletions cut 0 bases from V and 1 base from J, with 15 bases between. Donors had nominal health at sampling but likely had unrecorded immune exposures.

V is TRBV27 and J is TRBJ1-2; D unclear. The material sequenced was PBMCs. The sequence derives from a woman in her 40s in good health and CMV-seronegative. For the CDR3, the DNA is TGTGCCAGCAGTTTATCGTCGGGGATTGGAAATAACTATGGCTACACCTTC. Its translation: CASSLSSGIGNNYGYTF.